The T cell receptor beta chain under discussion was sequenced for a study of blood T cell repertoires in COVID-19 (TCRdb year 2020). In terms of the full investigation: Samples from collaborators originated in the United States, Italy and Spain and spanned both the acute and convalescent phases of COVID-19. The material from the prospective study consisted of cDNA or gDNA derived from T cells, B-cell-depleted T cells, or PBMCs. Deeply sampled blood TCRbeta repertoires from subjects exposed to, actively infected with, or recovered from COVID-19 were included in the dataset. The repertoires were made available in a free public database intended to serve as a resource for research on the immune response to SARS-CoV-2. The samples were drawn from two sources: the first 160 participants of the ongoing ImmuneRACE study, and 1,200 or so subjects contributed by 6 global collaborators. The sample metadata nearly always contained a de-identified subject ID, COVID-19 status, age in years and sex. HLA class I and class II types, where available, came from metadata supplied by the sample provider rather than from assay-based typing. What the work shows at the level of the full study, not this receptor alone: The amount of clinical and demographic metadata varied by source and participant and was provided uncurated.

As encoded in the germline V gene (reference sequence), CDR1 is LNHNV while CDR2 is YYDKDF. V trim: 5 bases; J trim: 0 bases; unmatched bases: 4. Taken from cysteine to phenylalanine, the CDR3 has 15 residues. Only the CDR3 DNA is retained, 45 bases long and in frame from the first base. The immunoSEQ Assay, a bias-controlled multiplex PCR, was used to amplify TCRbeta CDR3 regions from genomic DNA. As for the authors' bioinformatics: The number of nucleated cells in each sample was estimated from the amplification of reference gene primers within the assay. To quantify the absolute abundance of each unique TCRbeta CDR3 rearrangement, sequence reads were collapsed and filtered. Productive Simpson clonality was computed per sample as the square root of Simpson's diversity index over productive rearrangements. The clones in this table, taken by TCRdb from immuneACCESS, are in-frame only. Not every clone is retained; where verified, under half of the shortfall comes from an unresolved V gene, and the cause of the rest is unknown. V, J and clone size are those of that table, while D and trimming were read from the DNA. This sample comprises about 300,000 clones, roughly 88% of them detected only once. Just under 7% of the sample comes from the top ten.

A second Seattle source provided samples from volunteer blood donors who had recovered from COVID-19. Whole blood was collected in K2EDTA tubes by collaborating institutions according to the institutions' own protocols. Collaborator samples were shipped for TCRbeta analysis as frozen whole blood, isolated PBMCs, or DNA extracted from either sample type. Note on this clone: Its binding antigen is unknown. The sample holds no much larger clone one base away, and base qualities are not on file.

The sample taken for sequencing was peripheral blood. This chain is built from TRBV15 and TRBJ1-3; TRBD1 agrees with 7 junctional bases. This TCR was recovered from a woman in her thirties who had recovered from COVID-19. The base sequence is TGTGCCACCAGCGGGGACAGTAACTCTGGAAACACCATATATTTT. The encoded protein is CATSGDSNSGNTIYF. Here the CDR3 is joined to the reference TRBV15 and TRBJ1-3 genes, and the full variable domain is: DAMVIQNPRYQVTQFGKPVTLSCSQTLNHNVMYWYQQKSSQAPKLLFHYYDKDFNNEADTPDNFQSRRPNTSFCFLDIRSPGLGDTAMYLCATSGDSNSGNTIYFGEGSWLTVV.